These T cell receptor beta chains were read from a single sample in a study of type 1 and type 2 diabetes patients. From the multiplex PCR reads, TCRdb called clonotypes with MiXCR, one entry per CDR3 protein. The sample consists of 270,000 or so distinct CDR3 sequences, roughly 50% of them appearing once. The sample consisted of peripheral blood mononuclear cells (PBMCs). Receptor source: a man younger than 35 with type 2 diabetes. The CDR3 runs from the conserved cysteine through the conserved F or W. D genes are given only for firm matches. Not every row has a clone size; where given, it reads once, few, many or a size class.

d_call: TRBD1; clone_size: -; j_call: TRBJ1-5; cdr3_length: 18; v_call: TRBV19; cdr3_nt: TGTGCCAGTAGACAGGGGACCGATCGGTCAAATAGCAATCAGCCCCAGCATTTT; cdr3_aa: CASRQGTDRSNSNQPQHF
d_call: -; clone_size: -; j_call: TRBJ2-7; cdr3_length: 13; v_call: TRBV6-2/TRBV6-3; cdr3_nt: TGTGCCAGCAGTTACTCGGGGGAGTACGAGCAGTACTTC; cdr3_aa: CASSYSGEYEQYF
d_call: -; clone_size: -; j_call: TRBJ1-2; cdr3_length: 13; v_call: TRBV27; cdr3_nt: TGTGCCAGCACGACGGCACTTCACTATGGCTACACCTTC; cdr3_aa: CASTTALHYGYTF
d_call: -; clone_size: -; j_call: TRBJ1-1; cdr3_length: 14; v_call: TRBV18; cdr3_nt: TGTGCCAGCTCACCAGGGGGCAGGGGTGTAGAAGCTTTCTTT; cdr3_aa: CASSPGGRGVEAFF
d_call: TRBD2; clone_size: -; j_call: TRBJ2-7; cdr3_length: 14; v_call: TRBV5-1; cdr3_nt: TGCGCCAGCAGCCGTGGACTAGAGAGCTACGAGCAGTACTTC; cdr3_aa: CASSRGLESYEQYF
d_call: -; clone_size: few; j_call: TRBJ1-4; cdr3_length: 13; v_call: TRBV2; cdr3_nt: TGTGCCAGCAGTGAATCCCGTAATGAAAAACTGTTTTTT; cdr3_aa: CASSESRNEKLFF
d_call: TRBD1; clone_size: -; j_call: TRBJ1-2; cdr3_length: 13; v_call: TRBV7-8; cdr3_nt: TGTGCCAGCAGCACCGGACAGGGCGGAGGCTACACCTTC; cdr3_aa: CASSTGQGGGYTF
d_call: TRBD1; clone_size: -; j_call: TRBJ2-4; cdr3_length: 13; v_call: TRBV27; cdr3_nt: TGTGCCAGACCACCCGACAGGGCAAACATTCAGTACTTC; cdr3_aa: CARPPDRANIQYF
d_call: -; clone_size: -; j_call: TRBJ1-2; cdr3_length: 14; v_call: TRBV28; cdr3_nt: TGTGCCAGCAGTCCCGTGGACAGCGTATATGGCTACACCTTC; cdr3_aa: CASSPVDSVYGYTF
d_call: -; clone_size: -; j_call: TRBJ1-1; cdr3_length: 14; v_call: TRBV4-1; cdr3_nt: TGCGCCAGCAGCCAAGGACAGTCGAACACTGAAGCTTTCTTT; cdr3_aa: CASSQGQSNTEAFF
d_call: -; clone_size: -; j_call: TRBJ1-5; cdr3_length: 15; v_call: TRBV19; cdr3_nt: TGTGCCAGTAGTATAGAAGGGGGAAGCAATCAGCCCCAGCATTTT; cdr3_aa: CASSIEGGSNQPQHF
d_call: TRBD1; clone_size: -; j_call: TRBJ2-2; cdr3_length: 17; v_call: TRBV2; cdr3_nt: TGTGCCAGCAGTTACTCCTCGGGACAGAAAAACACCGGGGAGCTGTTTTTT; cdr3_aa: CASSYSSGQKNTGELFF
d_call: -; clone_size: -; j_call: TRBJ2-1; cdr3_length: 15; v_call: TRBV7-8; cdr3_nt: TGTGCCAGCAGCCCCAAGCGGAGCTCCTACAATGAGCAGTTCTTC; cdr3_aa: CASSPKRSSYNEQFF
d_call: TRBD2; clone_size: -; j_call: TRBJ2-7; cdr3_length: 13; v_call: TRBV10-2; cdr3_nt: TGCGCCACGGCCAGGACTAGCGGCTACGAGCAGTACTTC; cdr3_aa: CATARTSGYEQYF
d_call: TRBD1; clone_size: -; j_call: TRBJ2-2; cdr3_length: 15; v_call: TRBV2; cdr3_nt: TGTGCCAGCAGTCGGACAAGGGGGCTGGCCGGGGAGCTGTTTTTT; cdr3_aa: CASSRTRGLAGELFF
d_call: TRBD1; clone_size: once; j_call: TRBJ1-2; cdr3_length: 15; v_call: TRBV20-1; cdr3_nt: TGCAGTGCTCACGCCCCGACAGGGGTCGGCTCGGGCTACACCTTC; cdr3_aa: CSAHAPTGVGSGYTF
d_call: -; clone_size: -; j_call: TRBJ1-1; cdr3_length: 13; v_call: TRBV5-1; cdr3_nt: TGCGCCAGCACCGGGCTCGAGAACACTGAAGCTTTCTTT; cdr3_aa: CASTGLENTEAFF
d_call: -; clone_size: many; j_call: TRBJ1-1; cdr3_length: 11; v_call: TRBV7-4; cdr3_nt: TGTGCCAGCAGTCTCGTTGCTGAAGCTTTCTTT; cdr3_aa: CASSLVAEAFF
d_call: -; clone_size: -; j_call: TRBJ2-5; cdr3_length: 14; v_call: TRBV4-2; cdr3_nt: TGTGCCAGCAGCCAACGCGACAGGCGAGAGACCCAGTACTTC; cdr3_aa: CASSQRDRRETQYF
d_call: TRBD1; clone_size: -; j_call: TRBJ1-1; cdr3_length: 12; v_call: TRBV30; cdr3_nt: TGTGCCTGGGACAGGGATTCCACTGAAGCTTTCTTT; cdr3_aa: CAWDRDSTEAFF
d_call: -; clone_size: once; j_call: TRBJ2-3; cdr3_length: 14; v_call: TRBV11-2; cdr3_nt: TGTGCCAGCAGCTCCTTCGTTTTGGCAGATACGCAGTATTTT; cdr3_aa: CASSSFVLADTQYF
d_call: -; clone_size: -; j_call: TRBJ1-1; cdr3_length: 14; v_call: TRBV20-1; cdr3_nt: TGCAGTGCCAAGGAAGGGATAATGAACACTGAAGCTTTCTTT; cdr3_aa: CSAKEGIMNTEAFF
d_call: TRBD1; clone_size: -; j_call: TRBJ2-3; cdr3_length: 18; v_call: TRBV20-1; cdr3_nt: TGCAGTGCTAGAGATCGGATCTTAGGGGGCAGGCCCACAGATACGCAGTATTTT; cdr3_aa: CSARDRILGGRPTDTQYF
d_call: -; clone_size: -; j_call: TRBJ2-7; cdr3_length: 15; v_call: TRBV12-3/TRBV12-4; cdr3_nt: TGTGCCATCACGGACAGCCACGCTAATCCCTACGAGCAGTACTTC; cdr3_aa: CAITDSHANPYEQYF
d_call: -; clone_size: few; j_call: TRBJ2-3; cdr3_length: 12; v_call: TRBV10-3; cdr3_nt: TGTGCCATCAGTCCGACTAGGAATACGCAGTATTTT; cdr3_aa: CAISPTRNTQYF
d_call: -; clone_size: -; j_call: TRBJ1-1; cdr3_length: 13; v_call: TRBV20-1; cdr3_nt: TGCAGTGCTGGAGGAAGGGGGGTTACTGAAGCTTTCTTT; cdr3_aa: CSAGGRGVTEAFF
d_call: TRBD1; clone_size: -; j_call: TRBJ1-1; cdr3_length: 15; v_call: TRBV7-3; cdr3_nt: TGTGCCAGCAGCTTAACGGGACAGCCCTTCAGTGAAGCTTTCTTT; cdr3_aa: CASSLTGQPFSEAFF
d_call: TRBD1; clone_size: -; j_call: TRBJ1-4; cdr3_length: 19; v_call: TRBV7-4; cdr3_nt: TGTGCCAGCACCCTACAGGTCACCGCAGGGGGCCTAGGTAATGAAAAACTGTTTTTT; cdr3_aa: CASTLQVTAGGLGNEKLFF
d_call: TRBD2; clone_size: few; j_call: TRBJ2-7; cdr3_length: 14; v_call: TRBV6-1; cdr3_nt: TGTGCCAGCAGTGGGCCGGGACTAGTGGGCGAGCAGTACTTC; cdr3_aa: CASSGPGLVGEQYF
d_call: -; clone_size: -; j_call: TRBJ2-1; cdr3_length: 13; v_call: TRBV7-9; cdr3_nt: TGTGCCAGCAGCTTAGAGAGTGCAGGTGAGCAGTTCTTC; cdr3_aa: CASSLESAGEQFF
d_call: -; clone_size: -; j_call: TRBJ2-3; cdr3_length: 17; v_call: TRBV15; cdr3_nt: TGTGCCACCAGCAGAGATCTCCACTGGGGGAACGCAGATACGCAGTATTTT; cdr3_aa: CATSRDLHWGNADTQYF
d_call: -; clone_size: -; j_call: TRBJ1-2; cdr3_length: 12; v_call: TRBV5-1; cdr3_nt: TGCGCCAGCAGCTCCCCCAGGGGAGGCTACACCTTC; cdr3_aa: CASSSPRGGYTF
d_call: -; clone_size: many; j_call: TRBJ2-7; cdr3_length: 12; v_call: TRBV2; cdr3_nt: TGTGCCAGCCATTCATCGGGTTACGAGCAGTACTTC; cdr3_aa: CASHSSGYEQYF
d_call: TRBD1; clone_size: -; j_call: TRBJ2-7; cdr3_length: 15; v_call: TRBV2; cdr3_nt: TGTGCCAGCAGTTTTGGGACAGCAGGCTCCTACGAGCAGTACTTC; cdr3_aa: CASSFGTAGSYEQYF
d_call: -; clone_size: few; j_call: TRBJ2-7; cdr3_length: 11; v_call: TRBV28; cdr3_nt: TGTGCCAGCAGCGACAATAACGAGCAGTACTTC; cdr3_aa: CASSDNNEQYF
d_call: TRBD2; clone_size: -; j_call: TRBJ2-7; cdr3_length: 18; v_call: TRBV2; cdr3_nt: TGTGCCAGCAGATTTTGGACTAGCGGGGGGGCCGGGTCCTACGAGCAGTACTTC; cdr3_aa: CASRFWTSGGAGSYEQYF
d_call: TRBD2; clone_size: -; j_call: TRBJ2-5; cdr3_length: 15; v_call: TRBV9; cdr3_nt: TGTGCCAGCAGCGTAGGCGGGGGAAACCAAGAGACCCAGTACTTC; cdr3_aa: CASSVGGGNQETQYF
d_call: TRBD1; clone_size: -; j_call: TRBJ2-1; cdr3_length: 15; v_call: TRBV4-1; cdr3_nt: TGCGCCAGCAGCCAAGGGGACAGTGACTACAATGAGCAGTTCTTC; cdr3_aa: CASSQGDSDYNEQFF
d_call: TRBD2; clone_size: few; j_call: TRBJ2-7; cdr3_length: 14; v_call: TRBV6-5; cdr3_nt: TGTGCCAGCAAGGTTAGCGGGATGACCTACGAGCAGTACTTC; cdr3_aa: CASKVSGMTYEQYF
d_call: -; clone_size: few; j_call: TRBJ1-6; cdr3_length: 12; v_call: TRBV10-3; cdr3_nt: TGTGCCATCAGTCGGGGGAATTCACCCCTCCACTTT; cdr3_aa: CAISRGNSPLHF
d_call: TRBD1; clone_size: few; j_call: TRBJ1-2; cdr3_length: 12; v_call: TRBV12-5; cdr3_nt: TGTGCTAGTGGGACAGGGAGCTATGGCTACACCTTC; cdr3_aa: CASGTGSYGYTF
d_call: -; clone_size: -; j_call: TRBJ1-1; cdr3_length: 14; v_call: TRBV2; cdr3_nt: TGTGGCGAAAGGGAGGGAGGAGGGAAGACTGAAGCTTTCTTT; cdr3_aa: CGEREGGGKTEAFF
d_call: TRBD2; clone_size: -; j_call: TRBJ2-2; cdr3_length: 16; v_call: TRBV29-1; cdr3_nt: TGCAGCGTTGAGCCTAGCGGGAGGGCCTACACCGGGGAGCTGTTTTTT; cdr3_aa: CSVEPSGRAYTGELFF
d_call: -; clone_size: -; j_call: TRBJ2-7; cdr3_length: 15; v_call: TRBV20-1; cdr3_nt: TGCAGTGCTAGAGATTTTCACGGTGCTTCCTACGAGCAGTACTTC; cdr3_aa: CSARDFHGASYEQYF
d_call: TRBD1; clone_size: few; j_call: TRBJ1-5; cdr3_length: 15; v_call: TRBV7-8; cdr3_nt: TGTGCCAGCAGCACCCGACAGGGTCTTAATCAGCCCCAGCATTTT; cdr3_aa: CASSTRQGLNQPQHF
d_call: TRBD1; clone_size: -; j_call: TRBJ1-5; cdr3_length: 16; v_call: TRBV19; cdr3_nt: TGTGCCAGTAGTACGGACCGGGACAGGGCAAATCAGCCCCAGCATTTT; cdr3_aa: CASSTDRDRANQPQHF
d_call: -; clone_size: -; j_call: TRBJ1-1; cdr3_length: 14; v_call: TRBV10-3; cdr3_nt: TGTGCCATCAGTGAGCCCCCTGGTGGCACTGAAGCTTTCTTT; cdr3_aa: CAISEPPGGTEAFF
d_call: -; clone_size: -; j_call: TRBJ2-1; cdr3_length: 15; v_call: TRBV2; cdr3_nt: TGTGCCAGCAGTGAAGTCCCCTCCAACTACAATGAGCAGTTCTTC; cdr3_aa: CASSEVPSNYNEQFF
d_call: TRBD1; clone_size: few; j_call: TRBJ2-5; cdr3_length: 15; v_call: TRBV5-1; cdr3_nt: TGCGCCAGCAGCCCCAGAACCGGGACAGAGGAGACCCAGTACTTC; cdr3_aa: CASSPRTGTEETQYF
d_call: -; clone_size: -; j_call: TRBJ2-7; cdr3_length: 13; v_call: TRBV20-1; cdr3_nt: TGCAGTGCTAGGAGGGGGTATTCCTACGAGCAGTACTTC; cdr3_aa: CSARRGYSYEQYF
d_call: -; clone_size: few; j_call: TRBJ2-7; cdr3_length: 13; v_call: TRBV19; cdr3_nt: TGTGCCAGTAGTATACCCGGGGCGGCGTTACAGTACTTC; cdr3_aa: CASSIPGAALQYF
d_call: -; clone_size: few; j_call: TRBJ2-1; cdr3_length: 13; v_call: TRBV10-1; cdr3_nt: TGCGCCAGCAGTGACCGACAGGTCCATGAGCAGTTCTTC; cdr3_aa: CASSDRQVHEQFF
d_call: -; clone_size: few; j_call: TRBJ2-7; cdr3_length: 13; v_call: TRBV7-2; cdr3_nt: TGTGCCAGCAGCTTAGTGCCCCGCGGGGAGCAGTACTTC; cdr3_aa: CASSLVPRGEQYF
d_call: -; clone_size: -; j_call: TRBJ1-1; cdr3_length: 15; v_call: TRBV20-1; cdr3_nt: TGCAGTGCTAGTGGTGTGCGGGGGCCTGGACTTGAAGCTTTCTTT; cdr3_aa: CSASGVRGPGLEAFF
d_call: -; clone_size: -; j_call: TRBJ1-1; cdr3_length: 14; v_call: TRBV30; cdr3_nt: TGTGCCTGGAGTGTACTCTCAAGGAACACTGAAGCTTCCTTT; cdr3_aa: CAWSVLSRNTEASF
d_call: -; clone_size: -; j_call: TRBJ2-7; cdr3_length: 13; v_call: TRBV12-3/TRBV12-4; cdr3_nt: TGTGCCAGCAGTTCAGACGCGGGTTACGAGCAGTACTTC; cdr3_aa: CASSSDAGYEQYF
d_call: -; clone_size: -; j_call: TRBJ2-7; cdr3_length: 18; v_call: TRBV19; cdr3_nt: TGTGCCAGTAGTATGGCCCCGATAGGGAGCGGTTCCTCCTACGAGCAGTACTTC; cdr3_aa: CASSMAPIGSGSSYEQYF
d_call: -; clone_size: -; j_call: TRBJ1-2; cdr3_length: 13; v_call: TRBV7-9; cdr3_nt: TGTGCCAGCATGGGGAGGTACTCGGATGGCTACACCTTC; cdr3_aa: CASMGRYSDGYTF
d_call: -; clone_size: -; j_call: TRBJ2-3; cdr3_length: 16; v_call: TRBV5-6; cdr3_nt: TGTGCCAGCAGCTTAATGGTGGTACCTAGTTCAGATACGCAGTATTTT; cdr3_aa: CASSLMVVPSSDTQYF
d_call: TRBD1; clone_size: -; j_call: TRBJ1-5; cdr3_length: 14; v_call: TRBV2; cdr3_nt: TGTGCCAGCAGAAGACAGGGTCCAAGTCAGCCCCAGCATTTT; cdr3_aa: CASRRQGPSQPQHF